The clone carrying this T cell receptor (beta chain) was picked up a small number of times. What it recognizes is unknown. The data are from a study of identical twins. Study-wide findings and caveats: Fewer insertions marked abundant cord blood beta clonotypes; young adult naive trended weakly, memory not at all. Conclusions were drawn cross-sectionally by statistical analysis, without following the same donors.

V was cut by 0 bases and J by 5 bases, with 7 bases left in between. Germline V gene lookup returns CDR1 ENHRY and CDR2 SYGVKD. The CDR3 loop spans 13 amino acids. A universal primer site was incorporated via template switching, and the cDNA contained unique molecular identifiers. From the 5' RACE reads, TCRdb called clonotypes with MiXCR, one entry per CDR3 protein. This table has about 810,000 distinct CDR3 sequences, roughly 12% appearing once. The sample was also linked to a second study, of yellow fever vaccine responses in identical twins. Per that paper: Twins' vaccine T cell responses reportedly seemed partly convergent and partly personalized.

The sequence was collected from a woman under 30 in good health. The sequenced sample consisted of PBMCs. The chain uses TRBV10-3 and TRBJ1-2; weak D call: TRBD1 (5 bases). The CDR3 sequence is CAISESKGYGYTF. CDR3 coding DNA: TGTGCCATCAGTGAGTCCAAGGGGTATGGCTACACCTTC.